The 10 T cell receptor beta chains below all came from one sample that was sequenced in a study of cytomegalovirus exposure and HLA in healthy donors. Primers included in the PCR were 60 Vbeta and 13 Jbeta primers. Libraries were prepared by immunoSEQ multiplex PCR; TCRdb keeps only in-frame clonotypes and omits some of them. The data contain about 200,000 clones, about 88% of them singletons. Specimen: PBMCs. Receptor source: a woman under 40 in good health and CMV-seronegative.

A single count supports this clone. This rearrangement joins TRBV27 to TRBJ1-1; D gene uncertain. In germline, CDR1 is MNHEY, CDR2 SMNVEV (reference sequence). V lost 2 bases, J lost 2 bases, and 9 bases lay in between. The CDR3 is 14 residues long. As DNA, the CDR3 is TGTGCCAGCAGTTTAACCGGGATTAACACTGAAGCTTTCTTT. This translates into CASSLTGINTEAFF.

This clone was observed once. V gene TRBV7-8 combines with J gene TRBJ2-7; 7 bases match TRBD1. The CDR3 sequence is 15 residues long. V lost 5 bases and J lost 0; bases outside the gene matches: 7. The V gene's germline CDR1 is SGHVS and CDR2 FQNEAQ. CDR3 nucleotides: TGTGCCAGCAGCCTGCTTTGGGACAGCTCCTACGAGCAGTACTTC. Residues: CASSLLWDSSYEQYF.

The chain employs TRBV7-9 and TRBJ2-1; the D gene is possibly TRBD2 (6 bases). Germline V gene lookup returns CDR1 SEHNR and CDR2 FQNEAQ (reference sequence). V lost 3 bases and J lost 0, with 9 bases in between. The CDR3 is 15 amino acids. CDR3 region: CASSLVADSYNEQFF. As DNA, the CDR3 is TGTGCCAGCAGCTTGGTAGCGGACTCCTACAATGAGCAGTTCTTC.

The V gene is TRBV4-2, the J gene TRBJ2-1; 11 positions match TRBD2. V shed 1 base, J shed 0 bases, and the junction held 8 bases outside the gene matches. The CDR3 covers 19 residues. CDR1 is LGHNA and CDR2 is YNFKEQ in the germline V gene. The CDR3 here is CASSQVALAGDLSYNEQFF. CDR3 sequence (DNA): TGTGCCAGCAGCCAAGTTGCACTAGCGGGGGATCTCTCCTACAATGAGCAGTTCTTC.

The chain combines TRBV2 with TRBJ1-1, with D uncertain. Trimming cost V 3 bases and J 6 bases, with 5 bases left between them. CDR3 size: 11 residues. Germline V gene lookup returns CDR1 SNHLY and CDR2 FYNNEI. The DNA for the CDR3 is TGTGCCAGCAGTGAGAGGGCTGAAGCTTTCTTT. It is translated as CASSERAEAFF.

This clone appeared a few times. V and J are TRBV28 and TRBJ2-7; no clear D gene. The germline CDR1 and CDR2 sequences are MDHEN and SYDVKM. Trimming took off 2 bases at V and 6 bases at J, with 17 bases between the two ends. The CDR3 has 15 amino acids. The CDR3 is CASSLAVAGSREQYF. DNA for the CDR3: TGTGCCAGCAGTTTAGCTGTCGCAGGCAGTCGCGAGCAGTACTTC.

For this clone: The germline gene is not matched at one end of the junction; a read error may be the cause. The V call is TRBV11-2, the J call TRBJ2-4; D call uncertain. The CDR3 extends over 15 amino acids. In germline, CDR1 is SGHAT, CDR2 FQNNGV. The CDR3 is CVSSHSGRSTNIQYF. The CDR3 nucleotides read TGTGTCAGCAGCCACTCGGGTCGGTCGACAAACATTCAGTACTTC. Variable domain in full (rest from reference TRBV11-2 and TRBJ2-4): EAGVAQSPRYKIIEKRQSVAFWCNPISGHATLYWYQQILGQGPKLLIQFQNNGVVDDSQLPKDRFSAERLKGVDSTLKIQPAKLEDSAVYLCVSSHSGRSTNIQYFGAGTRLSVL.

V is TRBV18 and J is TRBJ2-7, with a tentative D call TRBD2 (6 bases). The germline gives CDR1 KGHSH, CDR2 LQKENI. Deletions cut 1 base from V and 3 bases from J, with 10 bases between. CDR3 length equals 14 residues. The CDR3 bases are TGTGCCAGCTCACCACGCGGGGATGGCTACGAGCAGTACTTC. Translating it yields CASSPRGDGYEQYF.

This chain uses TRBV28 with TRBJ1-2; D might be TRBD1 (5 bases). Germline V gene sequence: CDR1 MDHEN, CDR2 SYDVKM. Trimming took off 2 bases at V and 0 bases at J, with 13 bases between the two ends. The CDR3 loop spans 16 amino acids. CDR3 sequence: CASSLAGNGPNYGYTF. In DNA, the CDR3 is TGTGCCAGCAGTTTAGCAGGGAACGGTCCTAACTATGGCTACACCTTC.

This chain connects TRBV4-1 to TRBJ1-1; D uncertain. In germline, CDR1 is MGHRA, CDR2 YSYEKL. This CDR3 comprises 14 residues. Trimming stripped 1 base from V and 5 bases from J, with 11 bases between. CDR3 loop: CASSQATYRTEAFF. The CDR3, as DNA: TGCGCCAGCAGCCAAGCGACATATCGGACTGAAGCTTTCTTT.